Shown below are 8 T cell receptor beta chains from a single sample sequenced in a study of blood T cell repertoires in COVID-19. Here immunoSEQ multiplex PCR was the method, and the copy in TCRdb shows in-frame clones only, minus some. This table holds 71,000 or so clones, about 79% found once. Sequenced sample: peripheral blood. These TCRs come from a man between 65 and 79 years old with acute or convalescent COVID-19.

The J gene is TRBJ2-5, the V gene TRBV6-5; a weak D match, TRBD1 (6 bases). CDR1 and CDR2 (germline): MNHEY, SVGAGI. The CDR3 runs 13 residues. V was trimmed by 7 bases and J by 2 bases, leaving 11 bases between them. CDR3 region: CASTEGVQETQYF. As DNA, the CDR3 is TGTGCCAGCACCGAGGGGGTACAAGAGACCCAGTACTTC.

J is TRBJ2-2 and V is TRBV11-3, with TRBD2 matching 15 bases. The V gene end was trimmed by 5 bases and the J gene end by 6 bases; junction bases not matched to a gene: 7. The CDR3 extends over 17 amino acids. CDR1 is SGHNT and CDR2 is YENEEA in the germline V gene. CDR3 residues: CASSPSGLAGGAGELFF. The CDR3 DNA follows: TGTGCCAGCAGCCCATCCGGACTAGCGGGAGGGGCCGGGGAGCTGTTTTTT.

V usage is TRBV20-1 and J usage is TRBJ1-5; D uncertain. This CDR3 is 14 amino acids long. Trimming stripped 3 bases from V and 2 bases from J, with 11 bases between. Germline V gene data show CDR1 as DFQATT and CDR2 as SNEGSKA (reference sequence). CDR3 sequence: CSASVPSGNQPQHF. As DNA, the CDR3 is TGCAGTGCTAGTGTCCCATCGGGCAATCAGCCCCAGCATTTT.

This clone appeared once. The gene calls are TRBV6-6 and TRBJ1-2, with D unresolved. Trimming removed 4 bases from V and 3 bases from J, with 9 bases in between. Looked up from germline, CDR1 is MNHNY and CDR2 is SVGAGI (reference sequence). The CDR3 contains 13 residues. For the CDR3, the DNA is TGTGCCAGCAGTTTAAAGGGAGACTATGGCTACACCTTC. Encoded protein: CASSLKGDYGYTF.

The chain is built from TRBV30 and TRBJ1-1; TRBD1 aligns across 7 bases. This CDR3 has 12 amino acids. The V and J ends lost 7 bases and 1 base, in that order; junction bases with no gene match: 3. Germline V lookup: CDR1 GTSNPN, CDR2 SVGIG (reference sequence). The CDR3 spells CAFGTANTEAFF. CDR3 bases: TGTGCCTTCGGGACAGCGAACACTGAAGCTTTCTTT. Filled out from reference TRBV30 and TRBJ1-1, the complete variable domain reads SQTIHQWPATLVQPVGSPLSLECTVEGTSNPNLYWYRQAAGRGLQLLFYSVGIGQISSEVPQNLSASRPQDRQFILSSKKLLLSDSGFYLCAFGTANTEAFFGQGTRLTVV.

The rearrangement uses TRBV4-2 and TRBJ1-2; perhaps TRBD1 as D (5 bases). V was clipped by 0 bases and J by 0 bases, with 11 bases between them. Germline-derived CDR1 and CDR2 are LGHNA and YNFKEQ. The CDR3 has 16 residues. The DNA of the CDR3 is TGTGCCAGCAGCCAAGATATTACAGGCTCTAACTATGGCTACACCTTC. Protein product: CASSQDITGSNYGYTF.

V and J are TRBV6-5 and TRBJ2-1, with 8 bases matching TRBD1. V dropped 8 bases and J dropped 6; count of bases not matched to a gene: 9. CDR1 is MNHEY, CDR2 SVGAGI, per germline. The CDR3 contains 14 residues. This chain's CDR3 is CASEGSGGRNEQFF. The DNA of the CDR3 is TGTGCCAGCGAGGGGTCAGGGGGCCGCAATGAGCAGTTCTTC.

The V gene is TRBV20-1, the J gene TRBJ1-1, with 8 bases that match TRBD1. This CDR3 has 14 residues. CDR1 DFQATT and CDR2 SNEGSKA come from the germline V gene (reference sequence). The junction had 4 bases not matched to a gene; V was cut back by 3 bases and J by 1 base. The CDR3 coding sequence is TGCAGTGCTAGTCCCGGGACAGGGAACACTGAAGCTTTCTTT. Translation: CSASPGTGNTEAFF.